Following are 24 T cell receptor beta chains from one sample sequenced in a study of shared clonotypes between healthy human individuals. TCRdb's table, derived via immunoSEQ multiplex PCR, lists solely in-frame clones and lacks some. The repertoire holds 900,000 to 1,200,000 clones, with about four fifths as singletons. The source material was memory CD4+ T cells from PBMCs. Subset: CD45RA-negative fraction. Source of these receptors: a man aged 18 to 29 in good health. Some clones in this sample may be carry-over from other donors' samples.

This chain uses TRBV9 with TRBJ1-1; 7 nucleotides align to TRBD1. V shed 3 bases, J shed 1 base, and the junction held 6 bases outside the gene matches. This CDR3 region has 15 residues. CDR1 is SGDLS and CDR2 is YYNGEE in the germline V gene. CDR3 sequence reads: CASSGKTGRNTEAFF. The CDR3, as DNA: TGTGCCAGCAGCGGCAAGACAGGGCGGAACACTGAAGCTTTCTTT.

The chain employs TRBV7-9 and TRBJ1-2; D might be TRBD1 (5 bases). Germline CDR1 SEHNR, CDR2 FQNEAQ (reference sequence). The germline V and J ends were trimmed by 3 bases and 4 bases, with 9 bases remaining between them. The CDR3 sequence is 13 residues long. This chain's CDR3 is CASSLTDFYGYTF. CDR3 bases: TGTGCCAGCAGCTTGACAGATTTCTATGGCTACACCTTC.

The gene calls are TRBV2 and TRBJ1-1, with D maybe TRBD1 (5 bases). The V and J ends lost 6 bases and 4 bases respectively, with 15 bases between them. The CDR3 runs 14 residues. Germline lookup yields CDR1 SNHLY and CDR2 FYNNEI. This CDR3 is CASSGTAGPTEAFF. DNA of the CDR3: TGTGCCAGCAGCGGGACCGCCGGCCCCACTGAAGCTTTCTTT.

The chain combines TRBV5-1 with TRBJ1-4, with TRBD1 as a possible D gene (6 bases). The germline V gene encodes CDR1 SGHRS and CDR2 YFSETQ. Trimming pared 5 bases from V and 6 bases from J, leaving 11 bases between. The CDR3 is 13 residues long. The CDR3 region has the DNA TGCGCCAGCAGTGGGGGGCTTGATGAAAAACTGTTTTTT. Protein sequence: CASSGGLDEKLFF.

This clone has just a few counts. This chain links TRBV30 with TRBJ1-1; unclear D gene. Trimming cost V 4 bases and J 4 bases, with 7 bases left between them. The germline V gene encodes CDR1 GTSNPN and CDR2 SVGIG (reference sequence). The CDR3 consists of 11 residues. In DNA form, the CDR3 reads TGTGCCTGGACCACAAGCACTGAAGCTTTCTTT. This gives the protein CAWTTSTEAFF.

Note on this clone: The junction and the germline gene differ at one end; a read error may be behind it. The chain has TRBV2 and TRBJ2-5, with 12 bases aligning to TRBD1. CDR3 length: 15 amino acids. Germline V gives CDR1 SNHLY, CDR2 FYNNEI. DNA for the CDR3: TGTGCCGGCAGCACCGGGACAGGGGGCGCCGAGACCCAGTACTTC. Translation gives CAGSTGTGGAETQYF.

V and J are TRBV11-3 and TRBJ2-3, with 7 bases identical to TRBD1. Germline V lookup: CDR1 SGHNT, CDR2 YENEEA. The V segment lost 5 bases and the J segment 2 bases; nucleotides outside the gene matches: 10. CDR3 size: 16 residues. In DNA, the CDR3 is TGTGCCAGCAGCCTATCGTGGGGGACAGTCACAGATACGCAGTATTTT. Translated: CASSLSWGTVTDTQYF.

CDR3 protein: CSGQTYNEQFF. The CDR3 bases are TGCAGCGGTCAGACTTACAATGAGCAGTTCTTC. The chain links TRBV29-1 to TRBJ2-1, with D unclear. CDR1 and CDR2 (germline): SQVTM, ANQGSEA. V was clipped by 7 bases and J by 4 bases, with 8 bases between them. This CDR3 has 11 residues.

This clone was seen only once. The chain employs TRBV5-1 and TRBJ2-1, with 7 bases that match TRBD2. CDR3 length: 14 residues. Germline V gene lookup returns CDR1 SGHRS and CDR2 YFSETQ. V shed 7 bases, J shed 2 bases, and the junction held 6 bases outside the gene matches. The CDR3 sequence: CASGLGTTYNEQFF. For the CDR3, the DNA is TGCGCCAGCGGGCTCGGGACTACCTACAATGAGCAGTTCTTC.

This clone has a single count. V is TRBV5-6 and J is TRBJ1-1, with no clear D. Germline assignment: CDR1 SGHDT and CDR2 YYEEEE. Trimming took 4 bases from V and 0 from J, leaving 13 bases between them. The CDR3 loop spans 15 amino acids. CDR3 coding DNA: TGTGCCAGCAGCCTCCCGTGGGTTCTGAACACTGAAGCTTTCTTT. Translation gives CASSLPWVLNTEAFF.

This clone occurred a few times. V usage is TRBV5-1 and J usage is TRBJ2-1; 8 bases fit TRBD1. Germline V CDR1 and CDR2: SGHRS, YFSETQ. J lost 2 bases, V lost 7 bases, and 11 bases had no gene match. This CDR3 contains 16 residues. The CDR3 loop reads CASGETGQGAYNEQFF. In DNA, the CDR3 is TGCGCCAGCGGCGAGACCGGACAGGGAGCCTACAATGAGCAGTTCTTC.

Turning to this clone: A much larger clone lies one base from this, so it may be a read error. V gene TRBV5-4 combines with J gene TRBJ2-3; the D gene is possibly TRBD2 (5 bases). Trimming pared 0 bases from V and 0 bases from J, leaving 5 bases between. There are 14 residues in the CDR3. Germline V lookup: CDR1 SGHNT, CDR2 YYREEE (reference sequence). The DNA for the CDR3 is TGTGCCAGCAGCTTGGGACTAAGCACAGATACGCAGTATTTT. Protein: CASSLGLSTDTQYF. The full variable domain, its missing parts supplied by reference TRBV5-4 and TRBJ2-3, is ETGVTQSPTHLIKTRGQQVTLRCSSQSGHNTVSWYQQALGQGPQFIFQYYREEENGRGNFPPRFSGLQFPNYSSELNVNALELDDSALYLCASSLGLSTDTQYFGPGTRLTVL.

The V and J genes are TRBV6-5 and TRBJ2-3; 7 nucleotides line up with TRBD2. The CDR3 totals 13 residues. V shed 6 bases and J 4 bases; nucleotides not matched to a gene: 4. Per germline, CDR1 MNHEY and CDR2 SVGAGI. The CDR3 DNA follows: TGTGCCAGCAGCGCCCGGGGGGCAGATACGCAGTATTTT. Amino acids: CASSARGADTQYF.

The chain's CDR3 is CASSQTGTGFTDTQYF. The CDR3 nucleotides are TGTGCCAGCAGCCAGACCGGGACTGGATTCACAGATACGCAGTATTTT. The chain has TRBV4-2 and TRBJ2-3; D might be TRBD2 (6 bases). The germline gives CDR1 LGHNA, CDR2 YNFKEQ. V dropped 3 bases and J dropped 2 bases, with 15 bases sitting between them. This CDR3 comprises 16 residues.

This chain joins TRBV7-7 and TRBJ2-5; D might be TRBD1 (5 bases). Germline CDR1 reads SSHAT; CDR2 reads FNYEAQ (reference sequence). This CDR3 region has 14 residues. The germline V and J ends were trimmed by 4 bases and 5 bases, with 14 bases remaining between them. The CDR3 nucleotides are TGTGCCAGCAGCTCCCGAAAATCAGGGGAGACCCAGTACTTC. Amino acids: CASSSRKSGETQYF.

The chain uses TRBV7-9 and TRBJ2-1; D possibly matches TRBD1 or TRBD2 (5 bases each). Trimming took off 2 bases at V and 9 bases at J, with 14 bases between the two ends. CDR3 length: 14 amino acids. Germline CDR1 reads SEHNR; CDR2 reads FQNEAQ (reference sequence). Here the CDR3 reads CASSLNTFGGEQFF. The CDR3 nucleotides are TGTGCCAGCAGCTTAAATACCTTTGGGGGTGAGCAGTTCTTC.

The rearrangement joins TRBV18 to TRBJ2-7; 11 positions agree with TRBD2. The CDR3 covers 15 residues. The V and J ends lost 4 bases and 5 bases, in that order; junction bases with no gene match: 7. CDR1 is KGHSH, CDR2 LQKENI, per germline. CDR3 residues: CASSLRTLAGDEQYF. Here the CDR3 DNA reads TGTGCCAGCTCACTACGTACACTAGCGGGAGACGAGCAGTACTTC.

The chain combines TRBV15 with TRBJ1-5; D unclear. The germline V gene has CDR1 LNHNV and CDR2 YYDKDF (reference sequence). Trimming pared 0 bases from V and 7 bases from J, leaving 10 bases between. The CDR3 consists of 14 residues. CDR3 coding DNA: TGTGCCACCAGCAGAGATAGGAGGGAGCAGCCCCAGCATTTT. It yields the protein CATSRDRREQPQHF.

This CDR3 reads CASSFKANTEAFF. CDR3 in DNA: TGTGCCAGCAGCTTTAAAGCGAACACTGAAGCTTTCTTT. The J gene is TRBJ1-1, the V gene TRBV5-4; D is uncertain. The CDR3 consists of 13 residues. V lost 2 bases and J 1 base, leaving 6 bases between the germline ends. The germline V gene encodes CDR1 SGHNT and CDR2 YYREEE (reference sequence).

A word on this clone: Other DNA sequences in the same sample also yield this CDR3. CDR3 DNA: TGTGCCAGCAGCGTAGCCTCTGGAAACACCATATATTTT. Its translation is CASSVASGNTIYF. This chain joins TRBV9 and TRBJ1-3; D is undetermined. This CDR3 comprises 13 residues. CDR1 and CDR2 from the germline V gene are SGDLS and YYNGEE. Trimming cost V 0 bases and J 0 bases, with 1 base left between them. The variable domain in full, with the rest retrieved from reference TRBV9 and TRBJ1-3, is DSGVTQTPKHLITATGQRVTLRCSPRSGDLSVYWYQQSLDQGLQFLIQYYNGEERAKGNILERFSAQQFPDLHSELNLSSLELGDSALYFCASSVASGNTIYFGEGSWLTVV.

Remarks on this clone: Additional DNA sequences in this sample encode the identical CDR3. The gene calls are TRBV7-2 and TRBJ2-7; 7 positions agree with TRBD2. CDR1 and CDR2 from the germline V gene are SGHTA and FQGNSA. CDR3 length: 14 residues. Trimming removed 2 bases from V and 4 bases from J; junction bases left unmatched: 5. CDR3 sequence reads: CASSLRLAGYEQYF. CDR3 coding DNA: TGTGCCAGCAGCTTAAGACTAGCAGGTTACGAGCAGTACTTC.

The rearrangement joins TRBV2 to TRBJ2-3; 11 bases line up with TRBD2. Germline CDR1 reads SNHLY; CDR2 reads FYNNEI. V shed 6 bases, J shed 4 bases, and the junction held 12 bases outside the gene matches. This CDR3 is 17 amino acids long. The CDR3, as DNA: TGTGCCAGCAGCCCAGCCCGGCTAGCGGGAGGTGCAGATACGCAGTATTTT. Translated: CASSPARLAGGADTQYF.

The chain employs TRBV28 and TRBJ2-1; D not certain. Between the trimmed V and J ends, which lost 6 bases and 3 bases, there was a span of 6 bases. Germline V lookup: CDR1 MDHEN, CDR2 SYDVKM. The CDR3 has 12 amino acids. The CDR3 reads CASRRNYNEQFF. DNA of the CDR3: TGTGCCAGCAGGCGGAACTACAATGAGCAGTTCTTC.

This chain links TRBV7-6 with TRBJ2-1; 10 bases align to TRBD2. The CDR3 is made up of 15 amino acids. The junction had 0 bases not matched to a gene; V was cut back by 1 base and J by 3 bases. CDR1 is SGHVS, CDR2 FNYEAQ, per germline. CDR3 nucleotide sequence: TGTGCCAGCAGCTTAGGACTAGCGGGCTACAATGAGCAGTTCTTC. Its protein is CASSLGLAGYNEQFF.